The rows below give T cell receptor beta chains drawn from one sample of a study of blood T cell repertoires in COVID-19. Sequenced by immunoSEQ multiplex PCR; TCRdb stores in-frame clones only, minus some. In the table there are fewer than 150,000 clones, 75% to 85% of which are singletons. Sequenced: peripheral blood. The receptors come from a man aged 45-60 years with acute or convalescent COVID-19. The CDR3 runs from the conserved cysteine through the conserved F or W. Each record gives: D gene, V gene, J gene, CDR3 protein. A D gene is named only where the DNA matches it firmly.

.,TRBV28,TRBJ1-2,CASSHSAEHGYTF
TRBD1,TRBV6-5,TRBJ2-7,CASSRQGDSYEQYF
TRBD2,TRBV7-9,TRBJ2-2,CASSLARLAGGERTGELFF
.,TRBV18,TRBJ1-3,CASSPSTGTSSGNTIYF
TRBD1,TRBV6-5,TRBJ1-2,CASSKTGGSYGYTF
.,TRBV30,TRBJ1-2,CAWELGAGGYTF
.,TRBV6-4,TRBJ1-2,CASSADNYGYTF
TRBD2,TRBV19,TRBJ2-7,CASSTRLAGALVREQYF
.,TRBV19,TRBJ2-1,CASSIDAGGFNEQFF
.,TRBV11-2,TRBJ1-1,CASSLDLSRYTEAFF
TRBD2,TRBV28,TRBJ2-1,CAVLAVYNEQFF
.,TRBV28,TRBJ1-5,CASRRPWGGSGNQPQHF
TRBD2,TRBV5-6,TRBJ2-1,CASSLARLAGWYEQFF
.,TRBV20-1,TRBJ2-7,CSARQSYEQYF
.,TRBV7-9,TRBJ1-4,CASSFSATNEKLFF
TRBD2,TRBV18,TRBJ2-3,CASSPTSVTDTQYF
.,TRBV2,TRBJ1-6,CASGSTYNSPLHF
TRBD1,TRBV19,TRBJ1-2,CASSIVGTGQHPGYTF
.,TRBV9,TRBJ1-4,CASSVQTGGGEKLFF
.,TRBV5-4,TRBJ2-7,CASSPFSSYEQYF
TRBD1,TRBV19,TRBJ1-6,CASTSGQFLNSPLHF
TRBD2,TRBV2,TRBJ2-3,CASRRTLAVTDTQYF
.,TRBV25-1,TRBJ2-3,CASSEYERSRYTQYF